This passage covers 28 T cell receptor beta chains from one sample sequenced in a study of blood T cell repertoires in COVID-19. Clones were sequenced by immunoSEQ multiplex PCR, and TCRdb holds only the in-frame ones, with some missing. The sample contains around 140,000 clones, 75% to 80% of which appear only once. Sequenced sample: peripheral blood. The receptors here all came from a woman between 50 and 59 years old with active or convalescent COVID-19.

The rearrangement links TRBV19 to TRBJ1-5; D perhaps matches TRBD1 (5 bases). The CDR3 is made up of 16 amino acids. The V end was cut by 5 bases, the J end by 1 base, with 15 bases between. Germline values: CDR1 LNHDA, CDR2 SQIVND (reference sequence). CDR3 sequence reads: CASSPQGIGSNQPQHF. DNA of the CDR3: TGTGCCAGTAGTCCCCAGGGAATAGGGAGCAATCAGCCCCAGCATTTT.

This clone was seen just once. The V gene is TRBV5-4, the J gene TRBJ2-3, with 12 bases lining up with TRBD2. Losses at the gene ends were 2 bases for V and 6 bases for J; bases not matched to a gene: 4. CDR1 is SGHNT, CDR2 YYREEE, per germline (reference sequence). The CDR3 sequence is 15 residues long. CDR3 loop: CASSFPSGGADTQYF. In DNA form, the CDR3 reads TGTGCCAGCAGCTTTCCTAGCGGGGGGGCGGATACGCAGTATTTT.

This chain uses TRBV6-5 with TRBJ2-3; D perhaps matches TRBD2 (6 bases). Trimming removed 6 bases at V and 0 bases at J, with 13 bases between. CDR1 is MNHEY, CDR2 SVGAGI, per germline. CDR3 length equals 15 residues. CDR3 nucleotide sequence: TGTGCCAGCAGGCGGGGTCTGGTGAGCACAGATACGCAGTATTTT. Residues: CASRRGLVSTDTQYF.

The CDR3 sequence: CARSAHLILDNHLWQETQYF. CDR3 nucleotide sequence: TGTGCCAGAAGCGCCCACCTTATACTAGATAACCATCTCTGGCAAGAGACCCAGTACTTC. This chain links TRBV5-3 with TRBJ2-5; D is possibly TRBD2 (5 bases). TRBV5-3 is treated as an ORF (open reading frame) with a function not yet certain. The CDR3 extends over 20 amino acids. The ends were cut back, 4 bases at V and 2 bases at J, with 30 bases in the middle.

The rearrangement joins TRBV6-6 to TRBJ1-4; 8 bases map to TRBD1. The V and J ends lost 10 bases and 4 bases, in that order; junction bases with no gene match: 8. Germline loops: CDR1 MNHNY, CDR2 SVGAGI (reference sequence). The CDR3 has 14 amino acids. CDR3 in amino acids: CATHGGQDNEKLFF. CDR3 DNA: TGTGCCACTCATGGGGGACAGGATAATGAAAAACTGTTTTTT.

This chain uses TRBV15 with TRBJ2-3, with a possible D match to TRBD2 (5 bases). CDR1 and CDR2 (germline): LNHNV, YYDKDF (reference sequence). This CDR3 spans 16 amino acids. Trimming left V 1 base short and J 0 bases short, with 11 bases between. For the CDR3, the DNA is TGTGCCACCAGCAGAGGAGAGGGAATGAGCACAGATACGCAGTATTTT. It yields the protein CATSRGEGMSTDTQYF.

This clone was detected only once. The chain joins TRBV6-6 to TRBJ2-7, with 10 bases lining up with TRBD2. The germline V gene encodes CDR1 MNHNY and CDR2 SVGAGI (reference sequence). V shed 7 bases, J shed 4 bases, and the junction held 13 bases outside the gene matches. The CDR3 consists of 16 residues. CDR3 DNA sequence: TGTGCCAGCACCGTAACCCTCTCTAGCGGGAGTTACGAGCAGTACTTC. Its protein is CASTVTLSSGSYEQYF.

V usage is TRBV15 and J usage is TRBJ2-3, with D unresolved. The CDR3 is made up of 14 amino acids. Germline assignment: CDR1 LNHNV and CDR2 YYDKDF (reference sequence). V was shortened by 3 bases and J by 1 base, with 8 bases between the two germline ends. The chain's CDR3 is CATSSGSGTDTQYF. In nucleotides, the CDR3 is TGTGCCACCAGCAGCGGTTCTGGCACAGATACGCAGTATTTT.

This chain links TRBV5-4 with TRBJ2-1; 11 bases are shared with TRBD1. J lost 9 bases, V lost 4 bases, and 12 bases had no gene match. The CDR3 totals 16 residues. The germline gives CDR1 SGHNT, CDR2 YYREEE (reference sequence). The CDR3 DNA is TGTGCCAGCAGCCGCGAGGACAGGGGGCGCAGGGCTGAGCAGTTCTTC. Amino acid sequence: CASSREDRGRRAEQFF.

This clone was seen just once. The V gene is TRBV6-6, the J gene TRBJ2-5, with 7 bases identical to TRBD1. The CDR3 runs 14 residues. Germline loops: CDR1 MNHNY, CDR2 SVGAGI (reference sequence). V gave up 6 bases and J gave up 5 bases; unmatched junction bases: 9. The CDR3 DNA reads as TGTGCCAGCAGCCGACAGGGTGCGGAGGAGACCCAGTACTTC. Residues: CASSRQGAEETQYF.

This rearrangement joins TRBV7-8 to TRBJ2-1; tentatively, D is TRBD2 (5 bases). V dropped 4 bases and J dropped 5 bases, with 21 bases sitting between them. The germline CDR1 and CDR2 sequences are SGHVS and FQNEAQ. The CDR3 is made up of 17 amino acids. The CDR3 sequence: CASSSHLGAGNNNEQFF. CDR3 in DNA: TGTGCCAGCAGCTCCCACCTTGGTGCGGGCAACAACAATGAGCAGTTCTTC.

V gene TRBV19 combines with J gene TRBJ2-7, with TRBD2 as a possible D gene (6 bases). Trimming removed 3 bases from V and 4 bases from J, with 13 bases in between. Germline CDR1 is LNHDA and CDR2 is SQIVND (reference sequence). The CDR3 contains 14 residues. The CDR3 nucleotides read TGTGCCAGTAGTATCGGGGGTTTGCTATACGAGCAGTACTTC. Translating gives CASSIGGLLYEQYF.

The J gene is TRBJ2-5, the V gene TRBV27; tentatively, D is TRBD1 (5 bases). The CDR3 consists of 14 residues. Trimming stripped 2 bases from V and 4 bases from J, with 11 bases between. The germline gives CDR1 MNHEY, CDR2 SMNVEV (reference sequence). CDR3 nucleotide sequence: TGTGCCAGCAGTTTACAGGGTTTCGGAGAGACCCAGTACTTC. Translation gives CASSLQGFGETQYF.

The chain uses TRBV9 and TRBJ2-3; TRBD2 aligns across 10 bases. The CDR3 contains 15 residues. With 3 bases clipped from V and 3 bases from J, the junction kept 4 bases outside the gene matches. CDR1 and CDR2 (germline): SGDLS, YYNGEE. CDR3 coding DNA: TGTGCCAGCAGCGCTTGGACTAGCGGTACAGATACGCAGTATTTT. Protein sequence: CASSAWTSGTDTQYF.

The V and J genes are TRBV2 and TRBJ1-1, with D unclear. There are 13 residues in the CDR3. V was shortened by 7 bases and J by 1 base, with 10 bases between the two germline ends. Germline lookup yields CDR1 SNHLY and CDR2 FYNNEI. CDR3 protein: CASTRGWNTEAFF. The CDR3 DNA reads TGTGCCAGCACGCGGGGTTGGAACACTGAAGCTTTCTTT.

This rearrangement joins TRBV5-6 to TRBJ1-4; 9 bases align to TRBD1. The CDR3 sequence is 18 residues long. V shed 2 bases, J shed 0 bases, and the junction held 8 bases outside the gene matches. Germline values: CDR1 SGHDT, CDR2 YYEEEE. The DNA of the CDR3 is TGTGCCAGCAGCTTACAGGGGGCACCCGACACAACTAATGAAAAACTGTTTTTT. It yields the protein CASSLQGAPDTTNEKLFF.

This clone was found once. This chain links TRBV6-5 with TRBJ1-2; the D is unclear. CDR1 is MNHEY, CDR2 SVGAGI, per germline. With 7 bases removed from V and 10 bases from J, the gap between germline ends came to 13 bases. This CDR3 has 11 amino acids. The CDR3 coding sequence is TGTGCCAGCACGGGAGCGAGCGACTACACCTTC. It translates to CASTGASDYTF.

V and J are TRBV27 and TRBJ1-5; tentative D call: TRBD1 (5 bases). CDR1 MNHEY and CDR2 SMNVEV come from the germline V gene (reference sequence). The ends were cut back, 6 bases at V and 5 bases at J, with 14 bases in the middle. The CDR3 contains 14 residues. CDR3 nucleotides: TGTGCCAGCAGGGCGCGCGGGACGGATCAGCCCCAGCATTTT. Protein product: CASRARGTDQPQHF.

CDR3 sequence: CASSPWTGFGTDTQYF. In nucleotides, the CDR3 is TGCGCCAGCAGCCCATGGACAGGTTTTGGCACAGATACGCAGTATTTT. This chain links TRBV5-1 with TRBJ2-3; 7 bases match TRBD1. V lost 4 bases to trimming and J lost 1 base; unmatched junction nucleotides: 9. The CDR3 contains 16 residues. Germline CDR1 reads SGHRS; CDR2 reads YFSETQ.

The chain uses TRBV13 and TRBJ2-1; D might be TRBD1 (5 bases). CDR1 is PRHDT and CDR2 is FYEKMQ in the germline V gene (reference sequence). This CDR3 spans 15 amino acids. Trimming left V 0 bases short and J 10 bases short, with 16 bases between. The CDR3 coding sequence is TGTGCCAGCAGCTTAGGGGGGCGCGACGCCACCGAGCAGTTCTTC. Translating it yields CASSLGGRDATEQFF.

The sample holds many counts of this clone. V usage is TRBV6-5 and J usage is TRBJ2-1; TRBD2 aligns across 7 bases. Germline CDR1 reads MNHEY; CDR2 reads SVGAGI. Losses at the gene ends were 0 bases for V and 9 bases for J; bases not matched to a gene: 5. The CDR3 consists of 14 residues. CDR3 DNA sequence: TGTGCCAGCAGTTACTCGGCTAGCGGTATTGAGCAGTTCTTC. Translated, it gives CASSYSASGIEQFF.

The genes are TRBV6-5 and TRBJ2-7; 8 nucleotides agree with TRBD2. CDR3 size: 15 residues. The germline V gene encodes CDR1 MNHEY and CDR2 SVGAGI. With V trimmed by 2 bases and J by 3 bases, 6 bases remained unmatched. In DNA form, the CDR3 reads TGTGCCAGCAGTTACGGGGTAGCGGGAAGCTACGAGCAGTACTTC. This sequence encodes CASSYGVAGSYEQYF.

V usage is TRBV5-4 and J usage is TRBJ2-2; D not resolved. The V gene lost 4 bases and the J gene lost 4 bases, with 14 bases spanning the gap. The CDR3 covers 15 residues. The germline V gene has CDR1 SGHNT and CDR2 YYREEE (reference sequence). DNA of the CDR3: TGTGCCAGCAGCCTCGAAAACAATCCCACCGGGGAGCTGTTTTTT. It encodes CASSLENNPTGELFF.

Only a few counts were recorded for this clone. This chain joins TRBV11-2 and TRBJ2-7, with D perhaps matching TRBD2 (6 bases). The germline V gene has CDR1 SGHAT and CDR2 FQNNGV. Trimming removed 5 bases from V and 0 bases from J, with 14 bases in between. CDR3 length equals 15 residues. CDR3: CASSRGAAYSYEQYF. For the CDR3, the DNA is TGTGCCAGCAGCCGCGGGGCCGCGTACTCCTACGAGCAGTACTTC. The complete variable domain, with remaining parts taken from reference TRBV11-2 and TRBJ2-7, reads EAGVAQSPRYKIIEKRQSVAFWCNPISGHATLYWYQQILGQGPKLLIQFQNNGVVDDSQLPKDRFSAERLKGVDSTLKIQPAKLEDSAVYLCASSRGAAYSYEQYFGPGTRLTVT.

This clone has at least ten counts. CDR3 coding DNA: TGTGCCAGCAGCTTAGACGGACTAGCGGGAGGATACAATGAGCAGTTCTTC. Protein product: CASSLDGLAGGYNEQFF. The chain recombines TRBV7-2 with TRBJ2-1, with 14 positions matching TRBD2. This CDR3 spans 17 amino acids. In germline, CDR1 is SGHTA, CDR2 FQGNSA. J was trimmed by 4 bases and V by 1 base; bases with no gene match: 3.

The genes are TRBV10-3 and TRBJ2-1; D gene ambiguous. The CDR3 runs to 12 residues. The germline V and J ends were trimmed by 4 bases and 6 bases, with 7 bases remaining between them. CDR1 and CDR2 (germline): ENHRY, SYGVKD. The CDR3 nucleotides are TGTGCCATCAGTGTAAATTTCAATGAGCAGTTCTTC. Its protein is CAISVNFNEQFF.

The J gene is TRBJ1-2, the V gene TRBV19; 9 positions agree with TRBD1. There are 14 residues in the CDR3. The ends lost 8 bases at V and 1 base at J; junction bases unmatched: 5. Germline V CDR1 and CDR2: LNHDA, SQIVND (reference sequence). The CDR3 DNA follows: TGTGCCAGTGGGGACAGGGTTGGTAACTATGGCTACACCTTC. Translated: CASGDRVGNYGYTF.

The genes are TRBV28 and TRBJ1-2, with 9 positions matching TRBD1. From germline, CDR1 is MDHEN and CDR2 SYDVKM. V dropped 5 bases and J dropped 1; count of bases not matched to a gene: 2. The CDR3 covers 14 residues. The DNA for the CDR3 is TGTGCCAGCAGTATGACAGGGGGTAACTATGGCTACACCTTC. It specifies CASSMTGGNYGYTF.